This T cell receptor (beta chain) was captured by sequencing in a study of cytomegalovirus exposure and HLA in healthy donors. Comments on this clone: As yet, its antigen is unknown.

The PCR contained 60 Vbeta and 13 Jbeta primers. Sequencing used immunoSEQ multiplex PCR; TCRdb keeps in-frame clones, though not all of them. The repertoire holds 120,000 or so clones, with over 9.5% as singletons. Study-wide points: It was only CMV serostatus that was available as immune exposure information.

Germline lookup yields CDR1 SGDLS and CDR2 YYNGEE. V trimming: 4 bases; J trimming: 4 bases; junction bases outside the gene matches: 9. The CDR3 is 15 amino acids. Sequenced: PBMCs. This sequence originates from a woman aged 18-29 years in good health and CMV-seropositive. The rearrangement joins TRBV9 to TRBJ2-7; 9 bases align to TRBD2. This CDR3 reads CASSTGGGREYEQYF. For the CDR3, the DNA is TGTGCCAGCAGCACCGGAGGCGGGAGGGAATACGAGCAGTACTTC.